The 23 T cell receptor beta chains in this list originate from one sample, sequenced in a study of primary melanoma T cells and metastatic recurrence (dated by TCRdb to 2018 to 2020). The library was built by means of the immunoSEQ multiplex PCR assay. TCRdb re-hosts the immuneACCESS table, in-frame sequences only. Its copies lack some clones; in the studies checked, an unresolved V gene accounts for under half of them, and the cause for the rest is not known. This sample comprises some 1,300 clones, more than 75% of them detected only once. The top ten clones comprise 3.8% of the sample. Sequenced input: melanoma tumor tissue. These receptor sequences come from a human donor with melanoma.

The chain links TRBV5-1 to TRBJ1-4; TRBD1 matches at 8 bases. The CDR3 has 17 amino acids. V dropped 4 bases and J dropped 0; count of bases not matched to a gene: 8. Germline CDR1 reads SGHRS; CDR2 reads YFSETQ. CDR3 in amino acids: CASSLGQGPATNEKLFF. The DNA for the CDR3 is TGCGCCAGCAGCCTAGGACAGGGACCAGCAACTAATGAAAAACTGTTTTTT.

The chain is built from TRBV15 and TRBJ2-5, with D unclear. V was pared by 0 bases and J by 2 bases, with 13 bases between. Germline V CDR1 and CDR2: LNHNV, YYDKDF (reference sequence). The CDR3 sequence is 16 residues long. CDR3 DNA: TGTGCCACCAGCAGAGATTTACAGTTGATTCAAGAGACCCAGTACTTC. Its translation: CATSRDLQLIQETQYF.

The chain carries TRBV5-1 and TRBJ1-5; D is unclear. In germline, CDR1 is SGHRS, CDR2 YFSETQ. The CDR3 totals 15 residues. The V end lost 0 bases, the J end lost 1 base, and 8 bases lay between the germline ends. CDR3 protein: CASSLGASSNQPQHF. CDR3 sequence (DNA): TGCGCCAGCAGCTTGGGAGCCTCAAGCAATCAGCCCCAGCATTTT.

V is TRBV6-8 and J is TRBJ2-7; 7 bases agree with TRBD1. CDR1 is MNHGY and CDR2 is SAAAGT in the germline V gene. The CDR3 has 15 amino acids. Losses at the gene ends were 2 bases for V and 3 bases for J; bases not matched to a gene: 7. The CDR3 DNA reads TGTGCCAGCAGTTACCTCCTACAGGGGAACTACGAGCAGTACTTC. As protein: CASSYLLQGNYEQYF.

The CDR3: CATRQGGTGYTF. CDR3 in DNA: TGTGCCACCAGACAGGGAGGTACTGGCTACACCTTC. The rearrangement joins TRBV19 to TRBJ1-2, with 7 bases fitting TRBD1. Germline values: CDR1 LNHDA, CDR2 SQIVND (reference sequence). The V and J ends lost 10 bases and 7 bases, in that order; junction bases with no gene match: 9. The CDR3 is 12 amino acids.

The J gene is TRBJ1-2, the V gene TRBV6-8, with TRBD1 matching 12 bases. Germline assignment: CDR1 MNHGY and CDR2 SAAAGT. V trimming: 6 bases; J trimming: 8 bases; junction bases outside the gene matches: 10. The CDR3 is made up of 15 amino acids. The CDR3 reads CASRFQGQGAEGYTF. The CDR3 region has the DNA TGTGCCAGCAGGTTTCAGGGACAGGGGGCGGAAGGCTACACCTTC.

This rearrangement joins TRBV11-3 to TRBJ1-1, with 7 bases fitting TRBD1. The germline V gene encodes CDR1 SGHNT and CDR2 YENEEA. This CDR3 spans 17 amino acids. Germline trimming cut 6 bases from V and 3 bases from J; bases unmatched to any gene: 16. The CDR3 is CASSLLEDRVRDTEAFF. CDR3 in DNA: TGTGCCAGCAGTTTACTTGAAGACAGGGTTAGGGACACTGAAGCTTTCTTT.

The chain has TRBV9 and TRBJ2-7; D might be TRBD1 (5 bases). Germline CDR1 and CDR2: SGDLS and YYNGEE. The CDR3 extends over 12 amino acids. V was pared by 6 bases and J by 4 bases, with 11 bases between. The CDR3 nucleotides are TGTGCCAGCAAAACCACAGGATACGAGCAGTACGTC. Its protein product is CASKTTGYEQYV.

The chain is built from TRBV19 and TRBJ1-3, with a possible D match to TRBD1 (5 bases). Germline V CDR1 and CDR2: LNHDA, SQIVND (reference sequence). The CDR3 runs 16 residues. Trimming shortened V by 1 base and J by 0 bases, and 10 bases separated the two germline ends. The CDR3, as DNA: TGTGCCAGTAGTATAGGGTACGGGGCCTCTGGAAACACCATATATTTT. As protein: CASSIGYGASGNTIYF.

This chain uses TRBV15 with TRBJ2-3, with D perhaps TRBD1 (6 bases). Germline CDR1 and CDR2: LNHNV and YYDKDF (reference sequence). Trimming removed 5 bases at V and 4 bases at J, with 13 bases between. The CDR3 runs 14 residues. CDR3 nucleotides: TGTGCCACCAGCCCTCGACAGGTTTCAGATACGCAGTATTTT. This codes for CATSPRQVSDTQYF.

The CDR3 DNA follows: TGTGCCAGCAGCTTGGTTGCGGGAGGTACTGAGCAGTACTTC. Its translation is CASSLVAGGTEQYF. The gene calls are TRBV11-3 and TRBJ2-7; TRBD2 matches at 8 bases. The CDR3 has 14 residues. J lost 7 bases, V lost 3 bases, and 8 bases had no gene match. CDR1 is SGHNT, CDR2 YENEEA, per germline.

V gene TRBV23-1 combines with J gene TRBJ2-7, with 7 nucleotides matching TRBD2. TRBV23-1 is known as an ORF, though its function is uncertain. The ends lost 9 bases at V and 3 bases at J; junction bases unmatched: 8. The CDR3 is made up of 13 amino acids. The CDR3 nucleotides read TGCGCCAGTTTAGAACGGGGGGTCTACGAGCAGTACGTC. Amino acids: CASLERGVYEQYV.

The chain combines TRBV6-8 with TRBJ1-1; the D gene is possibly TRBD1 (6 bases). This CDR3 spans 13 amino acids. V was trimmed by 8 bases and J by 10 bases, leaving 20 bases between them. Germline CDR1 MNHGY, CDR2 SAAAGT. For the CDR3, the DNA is TGTGCCAGCCTTGAAATTCCAGGGGCGGGAGCTTTCTTT. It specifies CASLEIPGAGAFF.

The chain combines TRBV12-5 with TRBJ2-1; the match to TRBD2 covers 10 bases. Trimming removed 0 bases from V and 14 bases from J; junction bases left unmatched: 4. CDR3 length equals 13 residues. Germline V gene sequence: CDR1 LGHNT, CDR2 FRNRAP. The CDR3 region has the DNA TGTGCTAGTGGTTTGGTAGGACTAGCGGCCGAGTTCTTC. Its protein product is CASGLVGLAAEFF.

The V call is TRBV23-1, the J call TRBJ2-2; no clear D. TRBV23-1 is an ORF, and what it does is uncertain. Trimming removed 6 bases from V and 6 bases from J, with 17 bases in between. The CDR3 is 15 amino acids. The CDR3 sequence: CASSQDGIRPGELFF. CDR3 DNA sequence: TGCGCCAGCAGCCAAGATGGGATTCGACCCGGGGAGCTGTTTTTT.

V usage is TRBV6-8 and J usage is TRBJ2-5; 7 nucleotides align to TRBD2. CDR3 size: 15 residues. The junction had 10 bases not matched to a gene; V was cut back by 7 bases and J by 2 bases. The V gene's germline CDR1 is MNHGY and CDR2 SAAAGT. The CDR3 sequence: CASITNPGGQETQYF. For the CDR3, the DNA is TGTGCCAGCATCACGAATCCGGGAGGACAAGAGACCCAGTACTTC.

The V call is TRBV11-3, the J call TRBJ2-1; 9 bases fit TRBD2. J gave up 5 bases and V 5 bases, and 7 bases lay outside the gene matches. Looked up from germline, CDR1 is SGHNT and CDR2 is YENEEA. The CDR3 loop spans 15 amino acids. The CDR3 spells CASSPLREGNNEQFF. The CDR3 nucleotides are TGTGCCAGCAGCCCCTTGCGGGAGGGAAACAATGAGCAGTTCTTC.

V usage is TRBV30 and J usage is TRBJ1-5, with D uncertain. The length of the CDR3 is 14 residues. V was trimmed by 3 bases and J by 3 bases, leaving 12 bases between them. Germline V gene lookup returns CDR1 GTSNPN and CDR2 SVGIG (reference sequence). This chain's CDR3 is CAWSLNSYNQPQHF. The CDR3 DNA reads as TGTGCCTGGAGCCTCAACAGTTACAATCAGCCCCAGCATTTT.

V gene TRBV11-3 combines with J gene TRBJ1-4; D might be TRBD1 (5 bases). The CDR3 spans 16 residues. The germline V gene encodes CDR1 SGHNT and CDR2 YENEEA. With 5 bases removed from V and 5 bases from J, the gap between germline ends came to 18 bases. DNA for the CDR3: TGTGCCAGCAGCCCGGGACTACCCGGGCTGAATGAAAAACTGTTTTTT. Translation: CASSPGLPGLNEKLFF.

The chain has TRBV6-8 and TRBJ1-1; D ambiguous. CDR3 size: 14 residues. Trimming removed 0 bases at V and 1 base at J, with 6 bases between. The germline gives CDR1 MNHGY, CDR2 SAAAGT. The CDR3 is CASSYSSKNTEAFF. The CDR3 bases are TGTGCCAGCAGTTACTCGTCCAAGAACACTGAAGCTTTCTTT.

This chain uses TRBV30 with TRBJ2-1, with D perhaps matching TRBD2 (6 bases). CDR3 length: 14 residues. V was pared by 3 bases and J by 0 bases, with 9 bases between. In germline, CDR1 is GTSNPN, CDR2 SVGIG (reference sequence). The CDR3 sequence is CAWRAGSSYNEQFF. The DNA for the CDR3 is TGTGCCTGGAGGGCGGGGAGCTCCTACAATGAGCAGTTCTTC.

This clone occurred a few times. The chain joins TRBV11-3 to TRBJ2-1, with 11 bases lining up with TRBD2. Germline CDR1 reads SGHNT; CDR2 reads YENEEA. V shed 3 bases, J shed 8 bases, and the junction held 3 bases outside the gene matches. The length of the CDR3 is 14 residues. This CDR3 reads CASSLGLAADEQFF. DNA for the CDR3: TGTGCCAGCAGCTTGGGACTAGCGGCGGATGAGCAGTTCTTC.

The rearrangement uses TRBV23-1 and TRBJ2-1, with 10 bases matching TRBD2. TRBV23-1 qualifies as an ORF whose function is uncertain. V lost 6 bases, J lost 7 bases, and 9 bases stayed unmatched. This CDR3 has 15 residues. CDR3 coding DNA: TGCGCCAGCAGCTTGGATCTAGCGGGAGATAATGAGCAGTTCTTC. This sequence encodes CASSLDLAGDNEQFF.